Sequencing of this TCR beta chain was carried out in a study of T cells after yellow fever vaccination. Study observations and caveats: Repertoires obtained by FACS sorting could include abundant clonotypes that entered as contaminants from the bulk population. There was a small share of clonotypes that showed up in both the CD4 and CD8 compartments. At 95% to 97% for CD4 and just over 85% for CD8, most primary-vaccination clones showed up again after the booster.

Conversion of TCR transcripts into cDNA relied on 5'RACE template switching, which added a universal primer site and UMIs. TCRdb re-analysed the 5' RACE reads in MiXCR, keeping a single row per CDR3 protein. This sample has just under 600,000 distinct CDR3 sequences, with around an eighth found just once. With regard to this clonotype: As yet, its antigen is unknown.

V was trimmed by 1 base and J by 3 bases, leaving 19 bases between them. Germline V gene data show CDR1 as LGHNA and CDR2 as YNFKEQ. The CDR3 sequence is 17 residues long. The origin of this receptor is a man aged 25-45 years who received the YFV17D yellow fever vaccine. The material was PBMCs, obtained on the day of the yellow fever booster vaccination. The chain combines TRBV4-2 with TRBJ2-7; D is possibly TRBD2 (7 bases). The CDR3 DNA sequence: TGTGCCAGCAGCCAAGTGGGACTCGCGGGGGCTAGCTACGAGCAGTACTTC. It encodes CASSQVGLAGASYEQYF.